This T cell receptor (beta chain) derives from a study of blood T cell repertoires in COVID-19. Study background: Sample material is recorded as cDNA or gDNA derived from T cells, B-cell-depleted T cells, or PBMCs.

In the source study's methods: Reference gene primers were amplified, and this amplification served to estimate nucleated cell counts. Some clones are missing from TCRdb's copy, which holds only in-frame ones; the method was immunoSEQ multiplex PCR. The V and J calls and clone size are taken from that table; D and trimming were inferred from the DNA. The sample records 220,000 or so clones, around 81% being singletons. Germline V gene lookup returns CDR1 MDHEN and CDR2 SYDVKM. The V gene lost 4 bases and the J gene lost 4 bases, with 22 bases spanning the gap. CDR3 size: 17 residues. The sequenced sample consisted of peripheral blood. V and J are TRBV28 and TRBJ1-2, with D perhaps matching TRBD1 (5 bases). The clonotype comes from a woman between 70 and 85 years old with acute or convalescent COVID-19. The CDR3: CASSYYNALGQGYGYTF. The DNA for the CDR3 is TGTGCCAGCAGTTATTATAACGCCTTGGGGCAAGGCTATGGCTACACCTTC.